The table lists the clone carrying this T cell receptor (beta chain) with many counts. Its antigen is still unknown. The time point here: persistent/refractory GD, antithyroid drugs over 5 years with positive TRAb. Following extraction of RNA from PBMCs, that RNA was used to make the TCR library. HTBI primers from iRepertoire and Arm-PCR of CDR3 regions yielded the TCR beta libraries. TCRdb re-called the multiplex PCR reads with MiXCR, one entry per CDR3 protein. The table shows around 430,000 distinct CDR3 sequences, with around a fifth occurring only once. The sample originates from a study of regulatory T cells in long-lasting Graves disease. The CDR3 spans 15 residues. The germline V gene encodes CDR1 ENHRY and CDR2 SYGVKD. V was clipped by 6 bases and J by 0 bases; unmatched bases: 7. Study results and limitations: Sampling was limited to peripheral blood rather than thyroid tissue. Persistent disease preferred TRBV28, TRBJ1-2 and TRBJ2-5; new disease, TRBV20-1 and TRBJ2-1.

V gene TRBV10-3 combines with J gene TRBJ2-7, with 8 nucleotides matching TRBD1. This clonotype was sampled from a female donor with Graves disease. This material consisted of peripheral blood mononuclear cells (PBMCs), taken when the disease was refractory, from a patient treated with antithyroid drugs. The CDR3 region is CAIRTPTGDSYEQYF. The CDR3 DNA sequence: TGTGCCATCAGGACCCCGACAGGGGACTCCTACGAGCAGTACTTC.